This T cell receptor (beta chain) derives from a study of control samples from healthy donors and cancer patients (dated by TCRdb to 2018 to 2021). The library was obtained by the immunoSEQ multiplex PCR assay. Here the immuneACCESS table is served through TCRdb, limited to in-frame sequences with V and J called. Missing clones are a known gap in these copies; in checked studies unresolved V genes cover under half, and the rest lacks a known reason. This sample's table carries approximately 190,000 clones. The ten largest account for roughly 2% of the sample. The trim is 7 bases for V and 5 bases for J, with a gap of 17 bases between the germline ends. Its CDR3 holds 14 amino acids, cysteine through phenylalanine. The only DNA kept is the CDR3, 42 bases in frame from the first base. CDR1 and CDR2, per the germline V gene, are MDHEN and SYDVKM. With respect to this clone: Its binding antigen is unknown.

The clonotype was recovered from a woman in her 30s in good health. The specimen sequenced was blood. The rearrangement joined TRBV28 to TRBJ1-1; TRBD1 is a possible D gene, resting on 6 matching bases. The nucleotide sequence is TGTGCCAGCATGGGGGCGGACAGCAGTACTGAAGCTTTCTTT. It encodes CASMGADSSTEAFF.